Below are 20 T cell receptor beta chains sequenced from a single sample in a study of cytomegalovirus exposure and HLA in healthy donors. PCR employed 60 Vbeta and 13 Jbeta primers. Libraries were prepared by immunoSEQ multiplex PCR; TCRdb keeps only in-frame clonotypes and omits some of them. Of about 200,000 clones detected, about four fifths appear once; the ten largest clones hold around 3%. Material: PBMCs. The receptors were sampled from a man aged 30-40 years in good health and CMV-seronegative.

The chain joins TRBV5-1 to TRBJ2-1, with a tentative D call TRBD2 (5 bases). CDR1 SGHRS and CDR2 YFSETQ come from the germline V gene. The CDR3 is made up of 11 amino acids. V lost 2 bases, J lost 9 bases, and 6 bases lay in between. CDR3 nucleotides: TGCGCCAGCAGCTTAGGAGGTGAGCAGTTCTTC. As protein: CASSLGGEQFF.

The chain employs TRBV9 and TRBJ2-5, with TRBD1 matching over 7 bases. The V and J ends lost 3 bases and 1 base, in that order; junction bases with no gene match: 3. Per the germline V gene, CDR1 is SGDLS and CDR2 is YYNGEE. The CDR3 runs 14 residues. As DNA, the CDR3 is TGTGCCAGCAGCGCCGGGGACAGCCAAGAGACCCAGTACTTC. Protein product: CASSAGDSQETQYF.

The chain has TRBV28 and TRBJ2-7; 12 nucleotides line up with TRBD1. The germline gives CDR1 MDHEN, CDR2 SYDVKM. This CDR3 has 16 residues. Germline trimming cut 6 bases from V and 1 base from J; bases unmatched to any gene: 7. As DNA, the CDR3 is TGTGCCAGCAGATCGTCGGGACAGGGGGCATCCTACGAGCAGTACTTC. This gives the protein CASRSSGQGASYEQYF.

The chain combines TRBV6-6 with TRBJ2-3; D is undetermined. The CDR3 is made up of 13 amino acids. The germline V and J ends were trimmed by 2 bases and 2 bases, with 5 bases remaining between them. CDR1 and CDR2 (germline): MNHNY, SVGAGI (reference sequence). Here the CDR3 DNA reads TGTGCCAGCAGTTACCAAGCCACAGATACGCAGTATTTT. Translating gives CASSYQATDTQYF.

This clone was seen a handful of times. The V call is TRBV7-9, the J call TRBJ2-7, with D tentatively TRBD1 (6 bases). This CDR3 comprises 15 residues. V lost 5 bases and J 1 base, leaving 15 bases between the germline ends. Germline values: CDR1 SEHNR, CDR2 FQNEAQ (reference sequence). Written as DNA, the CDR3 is TGTGCCAGCAGCCCAGGGGCCGTCGTATCCTACGAGCAGTACTTC. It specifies CASSPGAVVSYEQYF.

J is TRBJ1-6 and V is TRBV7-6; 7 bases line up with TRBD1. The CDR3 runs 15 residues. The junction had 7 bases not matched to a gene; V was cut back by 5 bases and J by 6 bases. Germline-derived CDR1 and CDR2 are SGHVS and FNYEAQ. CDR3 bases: TGTGCCAGCAGCGCCCCAGGACAGGCTAATTCACCCCTCCACTTT. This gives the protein CASSAPGQANSPLHF.

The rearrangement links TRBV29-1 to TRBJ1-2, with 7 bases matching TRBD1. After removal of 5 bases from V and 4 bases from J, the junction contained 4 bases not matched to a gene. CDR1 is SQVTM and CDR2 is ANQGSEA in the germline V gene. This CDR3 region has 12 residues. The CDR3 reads CSVTQGTYGYTF. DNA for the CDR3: TGCAGCGTTACACAGGGGACCTATGGCTACACCTTC.

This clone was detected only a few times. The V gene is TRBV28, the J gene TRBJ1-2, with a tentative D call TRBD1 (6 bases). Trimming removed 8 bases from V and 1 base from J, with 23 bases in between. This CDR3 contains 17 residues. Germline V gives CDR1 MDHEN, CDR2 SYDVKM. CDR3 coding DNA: TGTGCCAGCGGTTCCTTAGGCAGGGGCGGATTTAACTATGGCTACACCTTC. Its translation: CASGSLGRGGFNYGYTF.

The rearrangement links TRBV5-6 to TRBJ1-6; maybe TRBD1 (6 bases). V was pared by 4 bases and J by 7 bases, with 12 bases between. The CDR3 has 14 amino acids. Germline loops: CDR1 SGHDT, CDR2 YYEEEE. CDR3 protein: CASSRPGQNSPLHF. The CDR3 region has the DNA TGTGCCAGCAGCCGGCCGGGACAAAATTCACCCCTCCACTTT.

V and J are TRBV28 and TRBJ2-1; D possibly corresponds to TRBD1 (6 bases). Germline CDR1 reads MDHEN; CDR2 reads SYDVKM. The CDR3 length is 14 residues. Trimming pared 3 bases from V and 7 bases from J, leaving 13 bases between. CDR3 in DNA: TGTGCCAGCAGTTTTACAGGGCTGCAAAATGAGCAGTTCTTC. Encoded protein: CASSFTGLQNEQFF.

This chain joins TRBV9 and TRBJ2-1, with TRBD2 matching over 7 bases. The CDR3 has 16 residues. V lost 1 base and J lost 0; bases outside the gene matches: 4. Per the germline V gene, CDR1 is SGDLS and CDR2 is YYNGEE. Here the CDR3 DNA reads TGTGCCAGCAGCGTACGGGGGGACCTCTCCTACAATGAGCAGTTCTTC. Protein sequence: CASSVRGDLSYNEQFF.

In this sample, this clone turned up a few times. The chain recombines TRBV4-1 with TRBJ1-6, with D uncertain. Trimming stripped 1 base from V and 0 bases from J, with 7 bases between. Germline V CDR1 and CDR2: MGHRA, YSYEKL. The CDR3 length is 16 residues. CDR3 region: CASSQGGSSYNSPLHF. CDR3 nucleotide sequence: TGCGCCAGCAGCCAAGGAGGGAGCTCCTATAATTCACCCCTCCACTTT.

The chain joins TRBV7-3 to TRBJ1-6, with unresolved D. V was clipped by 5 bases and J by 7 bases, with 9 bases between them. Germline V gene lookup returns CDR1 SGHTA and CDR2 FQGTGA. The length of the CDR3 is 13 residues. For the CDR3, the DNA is TGTGCCAGCAGCCGACTCCCAAATTCACCCCTCCACTTT. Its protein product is CASSRLPNSPLHF.

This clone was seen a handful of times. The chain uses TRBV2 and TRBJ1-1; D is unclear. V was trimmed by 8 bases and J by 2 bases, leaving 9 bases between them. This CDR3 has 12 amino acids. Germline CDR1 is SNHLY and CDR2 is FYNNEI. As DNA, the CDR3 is TGTGCCAGCTCGCGGCCCAACACTGAAGCTTTCTTT. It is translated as CASSRPNTEAFF.

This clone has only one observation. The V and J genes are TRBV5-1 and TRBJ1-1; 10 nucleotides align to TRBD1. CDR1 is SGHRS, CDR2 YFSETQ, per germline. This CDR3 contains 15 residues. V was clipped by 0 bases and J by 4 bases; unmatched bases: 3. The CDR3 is CASSLGGTGATEAFF. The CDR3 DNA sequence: TGCGCCAGCAGCTTGGGGGGGACAGGGGCCACTGAAGCTTTCTTT. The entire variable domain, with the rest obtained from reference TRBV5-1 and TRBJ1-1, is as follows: KAGVTQTPRYLIKTRGQQVTLSCSPISGHRSVSWYQQTPGQGLQFLFEYFSETQRNKGNFPGRFSGRQFSNSRSEMNVSTLELGDSALYLCASSLGGTGATEAFFGQGTRLTVV.

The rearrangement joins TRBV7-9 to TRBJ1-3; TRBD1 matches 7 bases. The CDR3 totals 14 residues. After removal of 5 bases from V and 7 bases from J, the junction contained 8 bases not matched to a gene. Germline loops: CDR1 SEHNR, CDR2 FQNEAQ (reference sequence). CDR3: CASSIGDSRNTIYF. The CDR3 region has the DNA TGTGCCAGCAGCATAGGGGACAGCCGTAACACCATATATTTT.

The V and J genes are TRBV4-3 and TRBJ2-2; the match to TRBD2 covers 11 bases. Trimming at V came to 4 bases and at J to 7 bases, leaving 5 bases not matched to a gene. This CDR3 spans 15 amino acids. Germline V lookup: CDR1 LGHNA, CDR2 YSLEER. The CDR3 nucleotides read TGCGCCAGCAGCCTAGCGGGGGGGCAGGGCGGGGAGCTGTTTTTT. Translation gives CASSLAGGQGGELFF.

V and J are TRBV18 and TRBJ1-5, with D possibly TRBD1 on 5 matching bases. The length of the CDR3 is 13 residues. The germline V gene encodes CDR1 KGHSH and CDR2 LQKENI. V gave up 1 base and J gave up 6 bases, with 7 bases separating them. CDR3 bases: TGTGCCAGCTCACCACAGGGGTTTCAGCCCCAGCATTTT. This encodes CASSPQGFQPQHF.

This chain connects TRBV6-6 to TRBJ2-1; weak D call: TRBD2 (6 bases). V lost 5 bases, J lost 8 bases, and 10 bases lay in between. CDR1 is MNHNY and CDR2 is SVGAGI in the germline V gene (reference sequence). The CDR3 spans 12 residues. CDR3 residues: CASSPIADEQFF. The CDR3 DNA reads TGTGCCAGCAGTCCCATAGCGGATGAGCAGTTCTTC.

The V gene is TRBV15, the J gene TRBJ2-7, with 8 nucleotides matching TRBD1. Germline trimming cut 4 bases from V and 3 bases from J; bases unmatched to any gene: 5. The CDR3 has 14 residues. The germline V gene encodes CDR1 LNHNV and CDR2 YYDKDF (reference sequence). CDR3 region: CATSKDREIYEQYF. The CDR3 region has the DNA TGTGCCACCAGCAAGGACAGGGAAATCTACGAGCAGTACTTC.